This T cell receptor (beta chain) was documented in a study of cytomegalovirus exposure and HLA in healthy donors. Regarding this clone: As yet, its antigen is unknown.

Both 60 Vbeta primers and 13 Jbeta primers went into the PCR. The repertoire was sequenced with immunoSEQ multiplex PCR; TCRdb's copy has only in-frame clones and lacks some. This sample has some 120,000 clones; 80% occur once, and the top ten carry over 2%. This CDR3 is built from 15 residues. Per the germline V gene, CDR1 is SGHTA and CDR2 is FQGTGA. With 2 bases clipped from V and 2 bases from J, the junction kept 2 bases outside the gene matches. The study's findings and limits: Some V segments, including TRBV6-2 and TRBV6-3, were excluded as indistinguishable. Specificity for CMV antigens was confirmed in vitro for a few of the CMV-associated chains. Across donors, most TCRs were seen rarely, yet some public ones were widespread. When a later analysis compared HLA-associated TCR beta chains with equally common others, the HLA-associated chains turned out to be more clonally expanded and to have lower generation probabilities.

The receptor was derived from a man in his thirties or forties in good health and CMV-seronegative. Sequenced input: PBMCs. This chain joins TRBV7-3 and TRBJ2-3; the match to TRBD2 covers 9 bases. Here the CDR3 DNA reads TGTGCCAGCAGCTTATCTAGCGGGATCACAGATACGCAGTATTTT. This codes for CASSLSSGITDTQYF.